Here is one TCR beta chain with its context. As yet, its antigen is unknown. Every molecule of TCR cDNA had its own unique molecular identifier. From the 5' RACE reads, TCRdb called clonotypes with MiXCR, one entry per CDR3 protein. The sample yields tens of thousands of distinct CDR3 sequences, approximately 12% seen once. This specimen belongs to a study of spatial heterogeneity in lung cancer. Turning to the study itself: Alpha-chain detections were consistently fewer than beta-chain detections among the sequences.

Points from the study as a whole: Ubiquitous expanded tumor TCRs were seen in blood more at resection than at follow-up.

CDR3 size: 13 residues. Deletions cut 5 bases from V and 3 bases from J, with 14 bases between. In germline, CDR1 is DFQATT, CDR2 SNEGSKA (reference sequence). As for time point: sample taken at primary tumor resection. From tumor, nontumor lung or frozen PBMC, whole RNA was taken unsorted for sequencing. More than 70 TRACERx patients with early, untreated non-small cell lung cancer donated samples. The chain couples TRBV20-1 to TRBJ2-7; weak D call: TRBD1 (5 bases). The receptor was derived from a male donor with early-stage non-small cell lung cancer. Source: PBMCs, taken at surgery. The CDR3 nucleotides are TGCAGTGCTGGTTTGGGGCAGGTCTACGAGCAGTACTTC. Translating it yields CSAGLGQVYEQYF.